A single sample gave rise to the 10 T cell receptor beta chains below, sequenced in a study of blood T cell repertoires in COVID-19. Clones were sequenced by immunoSEQ multiplex PCR, and TCRdb holds only the in-frame ones, with some missing. The sample has approximately 210,000 clones, about 86% seen once. Sequenced material: PBMCs or T cells enriched from blood (not recorded which). These receptors all come from a woman aged 45-65 years with acute COVID-19.

The rearrangement joins TRBV28 to TRBJ1-2, with a tentative D call TRBD1 (5 bases). This CDR3 region has 15 residues. Trimming left V 7 bases short and J 3 bases short, with 18 bases between. From germline, CDR1 is MDHEN and CDR2 SYDVKM. CDR3: CASMSAGEGHYGYTF. The CDR3, as DNA: TGTGCCAGCATGAGTGCCGGGGAGGGGCACTATGGCTACACCTTC.

The chain employs TRBV7-2 and TRBJ2-2; D is possibly TRBD1 (6 bases). V shed 2 bases and J shed 3 bases, with 13 bases lying between them. The CDR3 has 16 amino acids. The germline V gene has CDR1 SGHTA and CDR2 FQGNSA. The CDR3 loop reads CASSLRQGMDTGELFF. As DNA, the CDR3 is TGTGCCAGCAGCTTAAGGCAGGGGATGGACACCGGGGAGCTGTTTTTT.

The chain has TRBV7-6 and TRBJ2-1; perhaps TRBD2 as D (6 bases). Germline lookup yields CDR1 SGHVS and CDR2 FNYEAQ. V was cut by 1 base and J by 1 base, with 8 bases left in between. The CDR3 contains 15 residues. CDR3 sequence (DNA): TGTGCCAGCAGCTTAGGCGGGATGTCCTACAATGAGCAGTTCTTC. This sequence encodes CASSLGGMSYNEQFF.

This clone was observed once. This sequence joins TRBV12-3 or TRBV12-4 and TRBJ2-5, with D perhaps TRBD2 (5 bases). Trimming stripped 1 base from V and 5 bases from J, with 8 bases between. CDR3 length: 13 amino acids. The CDR3, as DNA: TGTGCCAGCAGTTTAGGTGGGAGTGAGACCCAGTACTTC. Its translation: CASSLGGSETQYF.

V usage is TRBV2 and J usage is TRBJ2-2; D remains ambiguous. CDR1 and CDR2 (germline): SNHLY, FYNNEI. This CDR3 spans 15 amino acids. Trimming removed 6 bases at V and 6 bases at J, with 17 bases between. The CDR3 reads CASRTQIGSPGELFF. Written as DNA, the CDR3 is TGTGCCAGCAGGACCCAGATCGGGTCCCCCGGGGAGCTGTTTTTT. Together with reference TRBV2 and TRBJ2-2, the CDR3 gives the full variable domain: EPEVTQTPSHQVTQMGQEVILRCVPISNHLYFYWYRQILGQKVEFLVSFYNNEISEKSEIFDDQFSVERPDGSNFTLKIRSTKLEDSAMYFCASRTQIGSPGELFFGEGSRLTVL.

The sample holds a few counts of this clone. The CDR3 loop reads CASSPSVSDYEQYF. The DNA of the CDR3 is TGTGCCAGCTCACCAAGCGTCTCTGACTACGAGCAGTACTTC. This chain links TRBV18 with TRBJ2-7; unclear D gene. CDR1 and CDR2 from the germline V gene are KGHSH and LQKENI. Trimming pared 2 bases from V and 3 bases from J, leaving 11 bases between. This CDR3 comprises 14 residues.

The chain links TRBV28 to TRBJ2-1; no clear D gene. The CDR3 sequence is 16 residues long. The germline V and J ends were trimmed by 4 bases and 0 bases, with 13 bases remaining between them. Looked up from germline, CDR1 is MDHEN and CDR2 is SYDVKM. The CDR3 DNA follows: TGTGCCAGCAGTTCGCTAGGCGGTAGCTCCTACAATGAGCAGTTCTTC. Protein sequence: CASSSLGGSSYNEQFF.

This clone has more than one count but fewer than ten. The gene calls are TRBV6-5 and TRBJ1-1, with 8 nucleotides matching TRBD1. The CDR3 spans 15 residues. CDR1 is MNHEY, CDR2 SVGAGI, per germline. V lost 5 bases, J lost 4 bases, and 9 bases stayed unmatched. Written as DNA, the CDR3 is TGTGCCAGCAGTAAGGGACAGGTTAAGGGCACTGAAGCTTTCTTT. This translates into CASSKGQVKGTEAFF.

V is TRBV6-5 and J is TRBJ1-2; possibly TRBD1 for D (5 bases). CDR3 length: 14 residues. Germline CDR1 reads MNHEY; CDR2 reads SVGAGI. The ends were cut back, 7 bases at V and 3 bases at J, with 15 bases in the middle. The chain's CDR3 is CASTQGRGYYGYTF. The DNA of the CDR3 is TGTGCCAGCACCCAGGGTAGGGGCTACTATGGCTACACCTTC.

V is TRBV7-9 and J is TRBJ1-4, with TRBD1 as a possible D gene (6 bases). The CDR3 runs to 14 residues. Germline V gene lookup returns CDR1 SEHNR and CDR2 FQNEAQ (reference sequence). V lost 1 base and J 8 bases, leaving 11 bases between the germline ends. The CDR3 spells CASSLGAGEEKLFF. The CDR3 coding sequence is TGTGCCAGCAGCTTAGGGGCAGGGGAGGAAAAACTGTTTTTT.